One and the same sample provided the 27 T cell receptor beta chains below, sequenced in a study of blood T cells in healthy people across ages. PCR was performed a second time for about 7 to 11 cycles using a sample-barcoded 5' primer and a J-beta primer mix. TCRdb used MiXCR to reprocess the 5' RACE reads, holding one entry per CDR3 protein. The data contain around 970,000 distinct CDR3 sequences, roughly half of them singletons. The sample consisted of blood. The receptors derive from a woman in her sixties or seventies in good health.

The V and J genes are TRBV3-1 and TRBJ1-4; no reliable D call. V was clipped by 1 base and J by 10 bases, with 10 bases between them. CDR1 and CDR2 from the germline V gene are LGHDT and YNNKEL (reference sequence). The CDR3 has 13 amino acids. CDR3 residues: CASSQGQTGKLFF. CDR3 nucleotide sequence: TGTGCCAGCAGCCAAGGGCAAACCGGAAAACTGTTTTTT.

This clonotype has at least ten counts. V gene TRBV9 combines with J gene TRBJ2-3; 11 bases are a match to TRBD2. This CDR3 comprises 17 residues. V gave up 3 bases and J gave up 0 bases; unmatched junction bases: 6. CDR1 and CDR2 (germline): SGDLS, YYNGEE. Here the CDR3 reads CASSGLTSGRSTDTQYF. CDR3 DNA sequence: TGTGCCAGCAGCGGACTTACTAGCGGGAGAAGCACAGATACGCAGTATTTT.

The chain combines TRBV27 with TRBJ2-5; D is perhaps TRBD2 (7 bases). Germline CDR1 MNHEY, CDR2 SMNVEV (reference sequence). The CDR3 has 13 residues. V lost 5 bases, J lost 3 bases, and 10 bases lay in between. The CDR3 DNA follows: TGTGCCAGCAGTACGGGGGGCGAAGAGACCCAGTACTTC. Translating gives CASSTGGEETQYF.

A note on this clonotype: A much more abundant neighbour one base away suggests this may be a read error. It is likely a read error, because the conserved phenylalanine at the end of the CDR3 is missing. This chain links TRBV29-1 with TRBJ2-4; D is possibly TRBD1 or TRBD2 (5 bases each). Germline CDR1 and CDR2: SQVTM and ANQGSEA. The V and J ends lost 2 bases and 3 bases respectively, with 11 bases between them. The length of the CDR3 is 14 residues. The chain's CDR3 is CSVEMRGVKNIQYI. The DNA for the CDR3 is TGCAGCGTTGAAATGAGGGGAGTCAAAAACATTCAGTACATC.

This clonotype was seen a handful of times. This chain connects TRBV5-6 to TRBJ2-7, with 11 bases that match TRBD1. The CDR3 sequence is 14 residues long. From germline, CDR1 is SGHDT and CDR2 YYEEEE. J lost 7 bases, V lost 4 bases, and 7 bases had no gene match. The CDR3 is CASSRDRGTGEQYF. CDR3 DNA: TGTGCCAGCAGCAGGGACAGGGGGACGGGGGAGCAGTACTTC. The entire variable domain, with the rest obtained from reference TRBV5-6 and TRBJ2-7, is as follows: DAGVTQSPTHLIKTRGQQVTLRCSPKSGHDTVSWYQQALGQGPQFIFQYYEEEERQRGNFPDRFSGHQFPNYSSELNVNALLLGDSALYLCASSRDRGTGEQYFGPGTRLTVT.

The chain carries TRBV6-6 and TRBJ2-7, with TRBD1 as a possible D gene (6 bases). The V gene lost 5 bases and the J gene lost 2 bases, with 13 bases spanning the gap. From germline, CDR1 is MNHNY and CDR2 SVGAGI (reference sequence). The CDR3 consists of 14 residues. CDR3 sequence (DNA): TGTGCCAGCAGTGGACAGAAAACTCCCTACGAGCAGTACTTC. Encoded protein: CASSGQKTPYEQYF.

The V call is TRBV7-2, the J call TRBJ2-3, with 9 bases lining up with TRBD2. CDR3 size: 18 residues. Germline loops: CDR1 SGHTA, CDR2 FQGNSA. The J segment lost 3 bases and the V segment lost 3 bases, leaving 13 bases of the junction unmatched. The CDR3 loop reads CASSFSGLSGRTTDTQYF. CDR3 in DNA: TGTGCCAGCAGCTTTTCCGGTTTGAGCGGGAGGACAACAGATACGCAGTATTTT.

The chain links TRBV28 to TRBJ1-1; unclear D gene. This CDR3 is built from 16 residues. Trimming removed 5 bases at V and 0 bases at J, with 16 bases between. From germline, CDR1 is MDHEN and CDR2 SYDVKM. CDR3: CASSPSDSLMNTEAFF. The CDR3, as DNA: TGTGCCAGCAGTCCCTCGGATTCCCTTATGAACACTGAAGCTTTCTTT.

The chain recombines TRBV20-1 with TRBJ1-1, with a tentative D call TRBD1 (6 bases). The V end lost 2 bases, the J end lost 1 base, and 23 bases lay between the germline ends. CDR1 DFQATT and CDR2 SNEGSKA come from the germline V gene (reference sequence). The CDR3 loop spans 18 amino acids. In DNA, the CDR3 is TGCAGTGCTAGACCCCTCCCCACAGGGTTTACGGGGAACACTGAAGCTTTCTTT. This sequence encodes CSARPLPTGFTGNTEAFF.

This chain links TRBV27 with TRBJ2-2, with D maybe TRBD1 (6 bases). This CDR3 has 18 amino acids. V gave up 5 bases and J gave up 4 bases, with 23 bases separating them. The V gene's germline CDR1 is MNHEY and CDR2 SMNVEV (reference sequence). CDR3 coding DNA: TGTGCCAGCAGTAGAATGGGTGTGGGACACGCGAGCACCGGGGAGCTGTTTTTT. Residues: CASSRMGVGHASTGELFF.

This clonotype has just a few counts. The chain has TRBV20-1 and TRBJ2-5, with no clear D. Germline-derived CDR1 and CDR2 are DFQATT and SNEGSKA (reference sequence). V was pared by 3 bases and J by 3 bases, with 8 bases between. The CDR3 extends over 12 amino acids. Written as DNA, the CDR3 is TGCAGTGCTAGTCTTCGAGAAGAGACCCAGTACTTC. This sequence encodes CSASLREETQYF.

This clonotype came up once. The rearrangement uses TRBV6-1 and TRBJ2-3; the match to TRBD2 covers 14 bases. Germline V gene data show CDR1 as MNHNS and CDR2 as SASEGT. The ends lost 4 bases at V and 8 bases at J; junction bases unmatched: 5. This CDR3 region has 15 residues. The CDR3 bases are TGTGCCAGCAGTGGGGGACTAGCGGGGGTTTCTACGCAGTATTTT. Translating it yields CASSGGLAGVSTQYF.

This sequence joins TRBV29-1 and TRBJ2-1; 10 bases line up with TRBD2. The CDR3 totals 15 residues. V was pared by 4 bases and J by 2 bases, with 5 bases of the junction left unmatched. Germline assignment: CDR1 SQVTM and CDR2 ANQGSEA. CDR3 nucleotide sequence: TGCAGCGTTGCTGGACTAGCGGAAGCCTACAATGAGCAGTTCTTC. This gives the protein CSVAGLAEAYNEQFF.

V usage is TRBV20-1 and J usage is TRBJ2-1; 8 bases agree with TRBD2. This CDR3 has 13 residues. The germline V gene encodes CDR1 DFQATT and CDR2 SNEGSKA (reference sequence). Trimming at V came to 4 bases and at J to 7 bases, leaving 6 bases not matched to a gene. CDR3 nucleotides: TGCAGTGCTATAGCGGGACAAGGGAATGAGCAGTTCTTC. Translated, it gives CSAIAGQGNEQFF.

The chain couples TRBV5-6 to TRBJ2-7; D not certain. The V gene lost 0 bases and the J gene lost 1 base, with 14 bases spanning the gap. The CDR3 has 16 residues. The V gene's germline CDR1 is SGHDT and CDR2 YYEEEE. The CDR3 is CASSLVWGSDSYEQYF. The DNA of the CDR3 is TGTGCCAGCAGCTTGGTGTGGGGTTCCGATTCCTACGAGCAGTACTTC.

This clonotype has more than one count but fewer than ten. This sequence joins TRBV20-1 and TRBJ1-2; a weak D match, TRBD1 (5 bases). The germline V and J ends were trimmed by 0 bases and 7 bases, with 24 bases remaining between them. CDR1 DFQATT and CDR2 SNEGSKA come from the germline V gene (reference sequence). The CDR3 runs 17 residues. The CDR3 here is CSAREPTASRNSGGYTF. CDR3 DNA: TGCAGTGCTAGAGAGCCGACAGCCTCTCGAAACTCGGGTGGCTACACCTTC.

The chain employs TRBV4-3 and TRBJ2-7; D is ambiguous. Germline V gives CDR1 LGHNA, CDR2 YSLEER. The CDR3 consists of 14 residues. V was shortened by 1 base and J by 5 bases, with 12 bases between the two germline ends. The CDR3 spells CASSQAVGTHEQYF. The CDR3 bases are TGCGCCAGCAGCCAAGCGGTCGGAACCCACGAGCAGTACTTC.

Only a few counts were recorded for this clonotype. The CDR3 here is CASSLPGVGGEQYF. CDR3 nucleotides: TGTGCCAGCAGCTTACCAGGGGTAGGTGGGGAGCAGTACTTC. The genes are TRBV7-9 and TRBJ2-7; possibly TRBD1 for D (6 bases). Trimming cost V 2 bases and J 7 bases, with 15 bases left between them. The CDR3 has 14 amino acids. CDR1 and CDR2 from the germline V gene are SEHNR and FQNEAQ (reference sequence).

The CDR3 protein is CASSLVTGEDTQYF. In DNA, the CDR3 is TGCGCCAGCAGCTTGGTAACAGGGGAAGATACGCAGTATTTT. The chain has TRBV5-1 and TRBJ2-3, with 7 bases identical to TRBD1. The ends lost 0 bases at V and 5 bases at J; junction bases unmatched: 3. The CDR3 loop spans 14 amino acids. Germline V gene data show CDR1 as SGHRS and CDR2 as YFSETQ.

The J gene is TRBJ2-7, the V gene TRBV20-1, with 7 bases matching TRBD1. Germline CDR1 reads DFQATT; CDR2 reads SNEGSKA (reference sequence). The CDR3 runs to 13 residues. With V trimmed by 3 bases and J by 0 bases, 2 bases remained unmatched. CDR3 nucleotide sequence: TGCAGTGCTAGGGGACAGACCTCCTACGAGCAGTACTTC. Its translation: CSARGQTSYEQYF.

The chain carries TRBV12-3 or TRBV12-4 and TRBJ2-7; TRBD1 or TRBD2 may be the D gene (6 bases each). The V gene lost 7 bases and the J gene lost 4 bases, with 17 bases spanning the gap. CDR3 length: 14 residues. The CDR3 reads CASTRAGTLYEQYF. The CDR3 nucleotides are TGTGCCAGCACCAGGGCGGGGACACTTTACGAGCAGTACTTC.

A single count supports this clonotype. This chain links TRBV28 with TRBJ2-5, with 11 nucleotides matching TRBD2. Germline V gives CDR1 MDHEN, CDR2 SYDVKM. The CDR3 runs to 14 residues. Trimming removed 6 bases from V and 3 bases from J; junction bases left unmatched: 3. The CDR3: CASRETSGEETQYF. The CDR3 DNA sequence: TGTGCCAGCAGAGAGACTAGCGGGGAAGAGACCCAGTACTTC.

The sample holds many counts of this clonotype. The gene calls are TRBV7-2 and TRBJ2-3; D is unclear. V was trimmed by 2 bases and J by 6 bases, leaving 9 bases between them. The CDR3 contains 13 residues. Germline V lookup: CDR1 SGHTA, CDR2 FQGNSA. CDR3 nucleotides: TGTGCCAGCAGCTTAAGCAGCTGGGATACGCAGTATTTT. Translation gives CASSLSSWDTQYF.

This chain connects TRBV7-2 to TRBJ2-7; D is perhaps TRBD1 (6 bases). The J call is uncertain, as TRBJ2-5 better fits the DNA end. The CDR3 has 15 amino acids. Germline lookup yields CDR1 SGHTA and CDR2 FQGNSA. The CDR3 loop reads CASSGRQGGQETQYF. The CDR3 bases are TGTGCCAGCAGCGGGCGACAAGGGGGTCAAGAGACCCAGTACTTC.

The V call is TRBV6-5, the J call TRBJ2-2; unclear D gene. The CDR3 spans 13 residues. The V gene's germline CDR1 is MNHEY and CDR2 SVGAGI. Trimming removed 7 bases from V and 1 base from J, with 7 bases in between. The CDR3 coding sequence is TGTGCCAGCACTAAAGAGAACACCGGGGAGCTGTTTTTT. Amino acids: CASTKENTGELFF.

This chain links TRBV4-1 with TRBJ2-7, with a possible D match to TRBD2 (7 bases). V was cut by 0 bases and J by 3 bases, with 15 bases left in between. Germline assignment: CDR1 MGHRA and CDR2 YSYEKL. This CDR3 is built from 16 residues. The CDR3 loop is CASSQEGGLAVYEQYF. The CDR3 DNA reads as TGCGCCAGCAGCCAAGAAGGGGGGCTAGCGGTCTACGAGCAGTACTTC.

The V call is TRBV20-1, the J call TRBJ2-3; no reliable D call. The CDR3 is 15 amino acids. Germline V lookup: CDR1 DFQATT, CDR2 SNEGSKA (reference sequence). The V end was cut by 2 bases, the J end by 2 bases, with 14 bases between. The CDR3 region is CSARYKPGPTDTQYF. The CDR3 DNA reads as TGCAGTGCTAGATATAAGCCGGGCCCCACAGATACGCAGTATTTT.